The 9 T cell receptor beta chains listed next were all sequenced from one sample in a study of blood T cell repertoires in COVID-19. Data came from immunoSEQ multiplex PCR; TCRdb stores just in-frame clones and leaves some out. This sample carries around 170,000 clones, 65% to 90% of them seen once, and the ten largest clones take 8% to 10%. The specimen sequenced was peripheral blood. All receptors come from a man aged 50 or older with active or convalescent COVID-19.

V gene TRBV6-2 or TRBV6-3 combines with J gene TRBJ2-1, with D maybe TRBD1 (6 bases). This CDR3 is built from 14 residues. V lost 6 bases and J 8 bases, leaving 17 bases between the germline ends. Germline loops: CDR1 MNHEY, CDR2 SVGEGT. The CDR3 DNA reads as TGTGCCAGCAGCCCTGCCGGGGACACCGATGAGCAGTTCTTC. Amino acid sequence: CASSPAGDTDEQFF.

The genes are TRBV19 and TRBJ1-4; the D gene is possibly TRBD1 (5 bases). V was clipped by 4 bases and J by 6 bases, with 9 bases between them. CDR3 length: 13 amino acids. Per germline, CDR1 LNHDA and CDR2 SQIVND (reference sequence). The CDR3 here is CASSRGTYEKLFF. The CDR3 DNA is TGTGCCAGTAGTAGGGGGACTTATGAAAAACTGTTTTTT.

The chain joins TRBV29-1 to TRBJ1-3; D ambiguous. The germline V gene has CDR1 SQVTM and CDR2 ANQGSEA. The CDR3 has 13 residues. The V end lost 3 bases, the J end lost 1 base, and 7 bases lay between the germline ends. Here the CDR3 reads CSVDRESGNTIYF. The CDR3 coding sequence is TGCAGCGTTGACCGTGAGTCTGGAAACACCATATATTTT.

The V and J genes are TRBV24-1 and TRBJ1-2; no clear D gene. Trimming pared 3 bases from V and 4 bases from J, leaving 11 bases between. The CDR3 sequence is 14 residues long. CDR1 is KGHDR and CDR2 is SFDVKD in the germline V gene. The CDR3, as DNA: TGTGCCACCAGTGATCCGAGGCTGGGCTATGGCTACACCTTC. Translated, it gives CATSDPRLGYGYTF.

The gene calls are TRBV6-5 and TRBJ1-5; a weak D match, TRBD1 (6 bases). V lost 5 bases to trimming and J lost 7 bases, with 18 bases between them. Looked up from germline, CDR1 is MNHEY and CDR2 is SVGAGI. This CDR3 is built from 15 residues. For the CDR3, the DNA is TGTGCCAGCAGTCCTACAGGGATCATTCGACAGCCCCAGCATTTT. Translating gives CASSPTGIIRQPQHF.

Remarks on this clone: Additional DNA sequences in this sample encode the identical CDR3. This chain joins TRBV10-2 and TRBJ1-2, with 7 bases identical to TRBD1. The CDR3 is made up of 14 amino acids. Germline V gene data show CDR1 as WSHSY and CDR2 as SAAADI. J gave up 3 bases and V 6 bases, and 7 bases lay outside the gene matches. CDR3 region: CASSHDREDYGYTF. CDR3 bases: TGCGCCAGCAGCCACGACAGGGAAGACTATGGCTACACCTTC.

This clone was seen a few times. The junction departs from the called germline gene at one end, perhaps through a read error. The J gene is TRBJ1-2, the V gene TRBV5-1; 7 nucleotides line up with TRBD1. This CDR3 has 13 amino acids. CDR1 is SGHRS, CDR2 YFSETQ, per germline. CDR3 sequence (DNA): TGCGCCAGCAGCCAATACAGGGGAGAGGCATCCGTCTTC. This encodes CASSQYRGEASVF. The full variable domain, in which reference TRBV5-1 and TRBJ1-2 provide the parts outside the CDR3, is KAGVTQTPRYLIKTRGQQVTLSCSPISGHRSVSWYQQTPGQGLQFLFEYFSETQRNKGNFPGRFSGRQFSNSRSEMNVSTLELGDSALYLCASSQYRGEASVFGSGTRLTVV.

This clone turned up a few times. The V gene is TRBV15, the J gene TRBJ2-7; TRBD1 might be the D (6 bases). The CDR3 has 15 residues. Trimming took 2 bases from V and 1 from J, leaving 12 bases between them. Germline CDR1 is LNHNV and CDR2 is YYDKDF (reference sequence). This chain's CDR3 is CATSRQQGISYEQYF. CDR3 coding DNA: TGTGCCACCAGCAGACAACAGGGAATATCCTACGAGCAGTACTTC.

The chain has TRBV6-5 and TRBJ2-7; a weak D match, TRBD2 (5 bases). Germline assignment: CDR1 MNHEY and CDR2 SVGAGI. Trimming took off 6 bases at V and 7 bases at J, with 16 bases between the two ends. The CDR3 is 13 residues long. CDR3 DNA sequence: TGTGCCAGCAGCGTCGCCGGGGTGGGTGAGCAGTACTTC. It yields the protein CASSVAGVGEQYF.